The clone carrying this TCR beta chain was found a few times. Its target is unknown. Gene names refer to mouse genes. The missing CDR3 end, 4 residues past where the read stops, is filled in from the germline J gene. This specimen comes from a study of CD8+ T cells in alopecia areata. Study-level results: Scalp lesions, especially in alopecia totalis/universalis, had higher clonality than normal scalp.

Extraction and reverse transcription of RNA yielded cDNA as the sequencing template. Assay used: immunoSEQ multiplex PCR; TCRdb lists only in-frame clones, some missing. The record shows 8,300 or so clones for this sample, with no singletons present. The CDR3 is made up of 14 amino acids. V lost 0 bases, J lost 0 bases, and 8 bases lay in between. Germline V gene data show CDR1 as GKSSPN and CDR2 as SITVG. Using CD4, CD8alpha, NKG2D, NKG2ACE and other markers, pooled cutaneous lymph node cells were sorted. The V call is TRBV31, the J call TRBJ1-1; D remains ambiguous. Material for sequencing was CD8+ T cells sorted from a lymph node. The receptor was isolated from a C3H/HeJ mouse with alopecia areata. The strain is characterized by the MHC haplotype H2-k. The part of the CDR3 DNA that was read is TGTGCCTGGAGTCTTTGGGGTCCAAACACA. Translation gives CAWSLWGPNT. The CDR3, in full, reads CAWSLWGPNTEVFF.